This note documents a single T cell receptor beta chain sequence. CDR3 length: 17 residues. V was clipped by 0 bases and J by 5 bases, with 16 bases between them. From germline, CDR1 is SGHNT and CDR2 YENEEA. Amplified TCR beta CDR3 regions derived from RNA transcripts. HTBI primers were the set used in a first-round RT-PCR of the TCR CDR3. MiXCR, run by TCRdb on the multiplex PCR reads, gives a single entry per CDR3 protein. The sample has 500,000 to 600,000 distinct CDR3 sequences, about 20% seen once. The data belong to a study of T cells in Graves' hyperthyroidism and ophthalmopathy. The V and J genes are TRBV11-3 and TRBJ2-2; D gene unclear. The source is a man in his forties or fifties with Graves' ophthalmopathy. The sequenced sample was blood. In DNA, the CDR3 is TGTGCCAGCAGCTTAGATTCCCCACTGAGAGCGACCGGGGAGCTGTTTTTT. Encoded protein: CASSLDSPLRATGELFF.